A single sample is the source of the 30 T cell receptor beta chains below, sequenced in a study of cytomegalovirus exposure and HLA in healthy donors. The study ran its PCR with 60 Vbeta and 13 Jbeta primers. The protocol was immunoSEQ multiplex PCR, while the TCRdb copy is restricted to in-frame clones and leaves out a portion. The listing contains approximately 70,000 clones. Sample: PBMCs. Every receptor here comes from a female donor in good health and CMV-seropositive.

This chain uses TRBV18 with TRBJ1-1; maybe TRBD1 (5 bases). Germline CDR1 KGHSH, CDR2 LQKENI. The ends were cut back, 5 bases at V and 3 bases at J, with 16 bases in the middle. The CDR3 has 15 residues. CDR3 residues: CASSERSAGHTEAFF. The CDR3 coding sequence is TGTGCCAGCTCAGAGCGATCGGCAGGGCACACTGAAGCTTTCTTT.

The gene calls are TRBV6-1 and TRBJ2-1, with D tentatively TRBD2 (6 bases). This CDR3 is 14 amino acids long. The V end lost 4 bases, the J end lost 4 bases, and 11 bases lay between the germline ends. Germline CDR1 MNHNS, CDR2 SASEGT. CDR3 residues: CASSGGLVYNEQFF. The CDR3, as DNA: TGTGCCAGCAGTGGGGGACTGGTTTACAATGAGCAGTTCTTC.

This chain connects TRBV28 to TRBJ2-7, with 8 bases aligning to TRBD2. Germline lookup yields CDR1 MDHEN and CDR2 SYDVKM. CDR3 length equals 14 residues. The V and J ends lost 6 bases and 3 bases, in that order; junction bases with no gene match: 7. The CDR3 DNA reads TGTGCCAGCAGAGCGGGAGTCCCTAGCTACGAGCAGTACTTC. Encoded protein: CASRAGVPSYEQYF.

The chain combines TRBV29-1 with TRBJ1-1, with a possible D match to TRBD1 (6 bases). The CDR3 is 12 residues long. V gave up 6 bases and J gave up 7 bases, with 15 bases separating them. Germline loops: CDR1 SQVTM, CDR2 ANQGSEA. The CDR3 reads CSVAPWTVEAFF. In nucleotides, the CDR3 is TGCAGCGTCGCCCCCTGGACAGTTGAAGCTTTCTTT.

The chain employs TRBV4-3 and TRBJ2-5; 8 bases are a match to TRBD2. V shed 3 bases and J 4 bases; nucleotides not matched to a gene: 7. The CDR3 is made up of 15 amino acids. Looked up from germline, CDR1 is LGHNA and CDR2 is YSLEER. As DNA, the CDR3 is TGCGCCAGCAGCCATCTCCGGGGGGGTGGAGAGACCCAGTACTTC. Its protein is CASSHLRGGGETQYF.

V usage is TRBV29-1 and J usage is TRBJ2-1; 12 bases align to TRBD2. Per the germline V gene, CDR1 is SQVTM and CDR2 is ANQGSEA. CDR3 length: 14 amino acids. V shed 7 bases and J 5 bases; nucleotides not matched to a gene: 6. The CDR3: CSATSGSWDNEQFF. The CDR3 DNA reads as TGCAGCGCGACTAGCGGGAGTTGGGACAATGAGCAGTTCTTC.

Concerning this clone itself: Other DNA sequences within the sample encode an identical CDR3. The V and J genes are TRBV7-9 and TRBJ2-6; D is unresolved. The CDR3 sequence is 13 residues long. Germline V lookup: CDR1 SEHNR, CDR2 FQNEAQ (reference sequence). Trimming took off 7 bases at V and 2 bases at J, with 6 bases between the two ends. CDR3 in amino acids: CASISTGANVLTF. The CDR3 coding sequence is TGTGCCAGCATCAGTACTGGGGCCAACGTCCTGACTTTC.

CDR3 DNA sequence: TGTGCCAGTAGTATCGGGACTAGCGCGTCCTACGAGCAGTACTTC. It is translated as CASSIGTSASYEQYF. J is TRBJ2-7 and V is TRBV19; 10 bases agree with TRBD2. Per germline, CDR1 LNHDA and CDR2 SQIVND (reference sequence). After removal of 3 bases from V and 1 base from J, the junction contained 3 bases not matched to a gene. CDR3 size: 15 residues. The whole variable domain, remainder taken from reference TRBV19 and TRBJ2-7, is DGGITQSPKYLFRKEGQNVTLSCEQNLNHDAMYWYRQDPGQGLRLIYYSQIVNDFQKGDIAEGYSVSREKKESFPLTVTSAQKNPTAFYLCASSIGTSASYEQYFGPGTRLTVT.

The gene calls are TRBV4-3 and TRBJ2-3; 9 nucleotides match TRBD2. The CDR3 length is 17 residues. With V trimmed by 0 bases and J by 5 bases, 9 bases remained unmatched. CDR1 LGHNA and CDR2 YSLEER come from the germline V gene. The CDR3 DNA is TGCGCCAGCAGCCAAGATATAGGCGGGGGGGCTAGAGATACGCAGTATTTT. Its translation: CASSQDIGGGARDTQYF.

V is TRBV28 and J is TRBJ2-1; 11 bases map to TRBD2. Germline assignment: CDR1 MDHEN and CDR2 SYDVKM. This CDR3 region has 14 residues. V lost 5 bases, J lost 6 bases, and 3 bases stayed unmatched. The CDR3 loop is CASSVAGGGNEQFF. The CDR3 DNA reads as TGTGCCAGCAGTGTAGCGGGAGGGGGCAATGAGCAGTTCTTC.

The rearrangement uses TRBV9 and TRBJ1-5; unclear D gene. V gave up 0 bases and J gave up 11 bases, with 6 bases separating them. CDR3 length: 11 amino acids. Germline lookup yields CDR1 SGDLS and CDR2 YYNGEE. CDR3 sequence: CASSVVRAQHF. In nucleotides, the CDR3 is TGTGCCAGCAGCGTAGTGCGGGCCCAGCATTTT.

The J gene is TRBJ2-7, the V gene TRBV7-6, with 9 bases identical to TRBD2. The CDR3 is 14 amino acids. Germline V gene sequence: CDR1 SGHVS, CDR2 FNYEAQ. J lost 7 bases, V lost 1 base, and 5 bases had no gene match. CDR3 nucleotides: TGTGCCAGCAGCTTAGGTGCGCGGGGGGGTGAGCAGTACTTC. This encodes CASSLGARGGEQYF.

The rearrangement links TRBV6-5 to TRBJ2-1; the match to TRBD2 covers 8 bases. V trimming: 5 bases; J trimming: 4 bases; junction bases outside the gene matches: 7. Germline V gives CDR1 MNHEY, CDR2 SVGAGI. The CDR3 contains 15 residues. CDR3 in amino acids: CASSMGLGRYNEQFF. CDR3 sequence (DNA): TGTGCCAGCAGTATGGGACTAGGGCGATACAATGAGCAGTTCTTC.

This sequence joins TRBV11-2 and TRBJ2-7, with TRBD2 matching 10 bases. Per the germline V gene, CDR1 is SGHAT and CDR2 is FQNNGV. The CDR3 runs to 16 residues. V shed 1 base and J 2 bases; nucleotides not matched to a gene: 5. The CDR3 region has the DNA TGTGCCAGCAGCTTAGCTAGCGGGGGTATAACCTACGAGCAGTACTTC. It specifies CASSLASGGITYEQYF.

This chain links TRBV4-3 with TRBJ2-2, with TRBD1 identical over 7 bases. The CDR3 is 16 residues long. With 0 bases clipped from V and 3 bases from J, the junction kept 4 bases outside the gene matches. Per the germline V gene, CDR1 is LGHNA and CDR2 is YSLEER. The CDR3 DNA sequence: TGCGCCAGCAGCCAAGAGACAGGGAGACACACCGGGGAGCTGTTTTTT. As protein: CASSQETGRHTGELFF.

Of note for this clone: One end of the junction is discordant with germline, which a read error may explain. The chain carries TRBV28 and TRBJ2-5; 12 positions agree with TRBD1. The CDR3 sequence is 17 residues long. Germline lookup yields CDR1 MDHEN and CDR2 SYDVKM. CDR3 sequence (DNA): TGTGCCAGCAGCCCGGGACAGGGGGCACCGCGCCAAGAGAACCAGTACTTC. Amino acid sequence: CASSPGQGAPRQENQYF.

This sequence joins TRBV6-5 and TRBJ2-3; 7 bases align to TRBD1. Per the germline V gene, CDR1 is MNHEY and CDR2 is SVGAGI. This CDR3 spans 15 amino acids. The V segment lost 6 bases and the J segment 3 bases; nucleotides outside the gene matches: 9. The CDR3, as DNA: TGTGCCAGCAGGATACAGGGGTACGCGACAGATACGCAGTATTTT. Its protein product is CASRIQGYATDTQYF.

This chain joins TRBV6-5 and TRBJ2-1; D perhaps matches TRBD2 (5 bases). The CDR3 is made up of 13 amino acids. Per the germline V gene, CDR1 is MNHEY and CDR2 is SVGAGI. V lost 6 bases and J 4 bases, leaving 10 bases between the germline ends. Here the CDR3 DNA reads TGTGCCAGCAGCCGAGGGCTGTACAATGAGCAGTTCTTC. This encodes CASSRGLYNEQFF.

The chain combines TRBV5-1 with TRBJ2-7; D unresolved. The V end lost 0 bases, the J end lost 2 bases, and 9 bases lay between the germline ends. CDR1 SGHRS and CDR2 YFSETQ come from the germline V gene. The CDR3 consists of 14 residues. The chain's CDR3 is CASSLVSPPYEQYF. CDR3 bases: TGCGCCAGCAGCTTGGTGAGCCCCCCCTACGAGCAGTACTTC.

The chain is built from TRBV5-1 and TRBJ1-4, with D hard to call. The CDR3 runs to 16 residues. The ends were cut back, 0 bases at V and 0 bases at J, with 9 bases in the middle. Germline loops: CDR1 SGHRS, CDR2 YFSETQ. The CDR3, as DNA: TGCGCCAGCAGCTTGGTCGTAGCCGCAACTAATGAAAAACTGTTTTTT. It encodes CASSLVVAATNEKLFF.

The CDR3 region has the DNA TGTGCCAGCAGCGGAGTGCGGGGGACTAGCACAGATACGCAGTATTTT. This encodes CASSGVRGTSTDTQYF. The chain combines TRBV7-9 with TRBJ2-3; TRBD2 matches 7 bases. The ends lost 5 bases at V and 0 bases at J; junction bases unmatched: 8. CDR1 SEHNR and CDR2 FQNEAQ come from the germline V gene (reference sequence). CDR3 length equals 16 residues.

The V and J genes are TRBV4-2 and TRBJ2-7, with 7 bases matching TRBD1. Germline V CDR1 and CDR2: LGHNA, YNFKEQ. Unmatched junction bases numbered 7, after V lost 0 bases and J lost 2 bases. This CDR3 has 16 amino acids. CDR3 sequence reads: CASSQDIGTAAYEQYF. CDR3 DNA sequence: TGTGCCAGCAGCCAAGATATAGGGACAGCTGCCTACGAGCAGTACTTC.

The chain recombines TRBV6-6 with TRBJ1-4, with 9 bases aligning to TRBD1. The V gene's germline CDR1 is MNHNY and CDR2 SVGAGI (reference sequence). This CDR3 is built from 15 residues. V shed 2 bases, J shed 7 bases, and the junction held 5 bases outside the gene matches. CDR3 region: CASSYRGTGSEKLFF. CDR3 coding DNA: TGTGCCAGCAGTTACCGCGGGACAGGGAGTGAAAAACTGTTTTTT.

The chain is built from TRBV7-2 and TRBJ2-3; 10 bases agree with TRBD2. Germline CDR1 SGHTA, CDR2 FQGNSA. CDR3 length: 17 amino acids. The V and J ends lost 2 bases and 3 bases, in that order; junction bases with no gene match: 8. CDR3 in amino acids: CASSLNGLAGVTDTQYF. The CDR3 nucleotides are TGTGCCAGCAGCTTAAATGGCCTAGCGGGAGTGACAGATACGCAGTATTTT.

The gene calls are TRBV28 and TRBJ1-1; 7 positions match TRBD1. This CDR3 contains 13 residues. The germline V gene encodes CDR1 MDHEN and CDR2 SYDVKM. Trimming cost V 4 bases and J 5 bases; bases outside gene matches: 4. CDR3 sequence reads: CASSWDSSTEAFF. As DNA, the CDR3 is TGTGCCAGCAGTTGGGACAGTTCTACTGAAGCTTTCTTT.

The rearrangement joins TRBV10-1 to TRBJ2-3, with D perhaps TRBD1 (6 bases). CDR3 length: 14 residues. CDR1 is WNHNN and CDR2 is SYGVQD in the germline V gene (reference sequence). Trimming shortened V by 2 bases and J by 3 bases, and 9 bases separated the two germline ends. CDR3 DNA sequence: TGCGCCAGCAGTGAGATCCAGGGGACAGATACGCAGTATTTT. It specifies CASSEIQGTDTQYF.

With respect to this clone: One junction end does not reproduce the germline sequence, and a read error may be involved. The gene calls are TRBV18 and TRBJ1-3, with TRBD1 identical over 7 bases. The CDR3 contains 15 residues. Germline-derived CDR1 and CDR2 are KGHSH and LQKENI. The CDR3 nucleotides are TGTGCCAGCTCTCCACGAACAGGGGCAGGAGACACCATATATTTT. Translated: CASSPRTGAGDTIYF.

The CDR3: CASSDSPNTEAFF. CDR3 sequence (DNA): TGTGCCAGCTCGGACAGCCCGAACACTGAAGCTTTCTTT. The chain links TRBV18 to TRBJ1-1, with a possible D match to TRBD1 (6 bases). The CDR3 totals 13 residues. Trimming pared 6 bases from V and 1 base from J, leaving 9 bases between. Germline lookup yields CDR1 KGHSH and CDR2 LQKENI.

The rearrangement links TRBV19 to TRBJ2-2; 14 bases are a match to TRBD2. V trimming: 9 bases; J trimming: 6 bases; junction bases outside the gene matches: 0. The CDR3 is 13 residues long. CDR1 and CDR2 from the germline V gene are LNHDA and SQIVND (reference sequence). CDR3 coding DNA: TGTGCCAGGGGACTAGCGGGGGCCGGGGAGCTGTTTTTT. It yields the protein CARGLAGAGELFF.

V is TRBV6-9 and J is TRBJ1-6; D call uncertain. Trimming took 4 bases from V and 4 from J, leaving 17 bases between them. Germline lookup yields CDR1 MNHGY and CDR2 SVAAGI. This CDR3 contains 17 residues. CDR3 in DNA: TGTGCCAGCAGTTGGGGAGGTGTCAGAACATATAATTCACCCCTCCACTTT. Translated, it gives CASSWGGVRTYNSPLHF.